This T cell receptor (beta chain) was profiled in a study of PD-L1 blockade in urothelial cancer. Study information: Analysis of the blood was performed 3 weeks (second dose) and 6 weeks after treatment start.

Overall study findings and caveats: Prediction of better survival came from below-median pretreatment blood TCR clonality. Those with durable benefit had larger increases in tumor-associated blood clones at 3 weeks.

J lost 0 bases, V lost 6 bases, and 11 bases had no gene match. CDR3 length equals 16 residues. The V gene's germline CDR1 is SGHDT and CDR2 YYEEEE. Regarding this clone: Its target is unknown.

Repertoires were generated with immunoSEQ multiplex PCR, while TCRdb's copy carries only in-frame clones and drops some. The sample includes some 45,000 clones, about 88% seen only once; the top ten take around 25%. Noted time point: pretreatment peripheral blood. This specimen consisted of PBMCs, obtained around atezolizumab (anti-PD-L1) treatment. The J gene is TRBJ2-7, the V gene TRBV5-6, with 8 bases lining up with TRBD2. This receptor was identified in a donor aged 40 or over with urothelial cancer. CDR3 bases: TGTGCCAGCACCCGGGGAGCGGGAGTGGGCTCCTACGAGCAGTACTTC. Amino acid sequence: CASTRGAGVGSYEQYF.